The source of this TCR beta chain is a study of T cell repertoires in cytomegalovirus infection. About the research overall: CMV epitopes that were recently identified and HLA-C-restricted were used alongside well-studied HLA-B-restricted ones. Public TCR beta signatures provided an indication of both CMV infection and a matching HLA type. Study-level points and caveats: Accumulated public TCR beta family frequency recognized individuals carrying CMV together with the relevant HLA. The response measured ex vivo was dominated by TCR beta clonotypes (HLA-C-restricted and CMV-specific).

One entry per CDR3 protein results from TCRdb running MiXCR on the reads. Here the sample spans 680,000 or so distinct CDR3 sequences, 30% to 35% being singletons. This clonotype has just a few counts. No antigen is known for it. This CDR3 is 14 amino acids long. The germline V and J ends were trimmed by 7 bases and 3 bases, with 13 bases remaining between them. The sequence was obtained from a human donor in good health (CMV status not recorded). Some clones in this sample may be carry-over from other donors' samples. The sample in question was cultured PBMCs, obtained from culture after CMV antigen stimulation. This rearrangement joins TRBV12-3 or TRBV12-4 to TRBJ2-1, with a tentative D call TRBD1 (5 bases). In DNA form, the CDR3 reads TGTGCCAGCACCATGAGAAGGGGCTACAATGAGCAGTTCTTC. Translation gives CASTMRRGYNEQFF.